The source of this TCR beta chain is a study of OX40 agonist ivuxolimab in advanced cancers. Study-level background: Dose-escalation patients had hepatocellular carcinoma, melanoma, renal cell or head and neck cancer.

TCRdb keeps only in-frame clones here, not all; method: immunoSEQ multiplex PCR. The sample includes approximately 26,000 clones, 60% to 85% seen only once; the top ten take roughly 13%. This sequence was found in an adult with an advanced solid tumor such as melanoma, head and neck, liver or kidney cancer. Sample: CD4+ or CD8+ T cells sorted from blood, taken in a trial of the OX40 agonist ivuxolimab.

The CDR3 nucleotides read TGCGCCAGCAGCCAGCCGACAGGGGGAGGCAATCAGCCCCAGCATTTT. Encoded protein: CASSQPTGGGNQPQHF. The chain recombines TRBV4-1 with TRBJ1-5; 9 bases are a match to TRBD1. Unmatched junction bases numbered 5, after V lost 3 bases and J lost 2 bases. CDR1 MGHRA and CDR2 YSYEKL come from the germline V gene. The CDR3 is 16 residues long.